This T cell receptor beta chain was captured in a study of blood T cell repertoires in COVID-19. At the level of the study: PBMCs, B-cell-depleted T cells, or T cells were the source of the cDNA or gDNA that made up the material.

The table came from immunoSEQ multiplex PCR; TCRdb's copy has only in-frame clones and leaves some out. The sample lists roughly 90,000 clones, approximately 80% seen once, with 31% in the top ten. Germline assignment: CDR1 LNHNV and CDR2 YYDKDF (reference sequence). With 1 base clipped from V and 5 bases from J, the junction kept 8 bases outside the gene matches. CDR3 length: 16 amino acids. The source is a woman over 75 with active or convalescent COVID-19. The sequencing sample was made of peripheral blood. The chain couples TRBV15 to TRBJ2-5, with 9 nucleotides matching TRBD2. The CDR3 region is CATSRGPGLAGETQYF. CDR3 DNA sequence: TGTGCCACCAGCAGAGGTCCCGGGCTAGCGGGGGAGACCCAGTACTTC.